This TCR beta chain stems from a study of T cell responses to AZD1222 COVID-19 vaccine. Study-wide findings and caveats: Donors were largely white British and mainly female; clonal diversity was possibly underestimated.

About this clone: The antigen remains unidentified.

Sequencing used immunoSEQ multiplex PCR; TCRdb keeps in-frame clones, though not all of them. The repertoire holds 150,000 or so clones, roughly 94% seen once, with roughly 2% in the top ten. The source was peripheral blood, collected on day 0 of AZD1222 vaccination. This TCR was recovered from an adult in good health.

The CDR3 protein is CASSQSGQGPWSPLHF. DNA for the CDR3: TGCGCCAGCAGTCAGTCGGGACAGGGGCCGTGGTCACCCCTCCACTTT. This chain connects TRBV23-1 to TRBJ1-6, with TRBD1 identical over 10 bases. TRBV23-1 is reported as an ORF; its role is uncertain. V dropped 3 bases and J dropped 10; count of bases not matched to a gene: 9. The CDR3 is 16 residues long.